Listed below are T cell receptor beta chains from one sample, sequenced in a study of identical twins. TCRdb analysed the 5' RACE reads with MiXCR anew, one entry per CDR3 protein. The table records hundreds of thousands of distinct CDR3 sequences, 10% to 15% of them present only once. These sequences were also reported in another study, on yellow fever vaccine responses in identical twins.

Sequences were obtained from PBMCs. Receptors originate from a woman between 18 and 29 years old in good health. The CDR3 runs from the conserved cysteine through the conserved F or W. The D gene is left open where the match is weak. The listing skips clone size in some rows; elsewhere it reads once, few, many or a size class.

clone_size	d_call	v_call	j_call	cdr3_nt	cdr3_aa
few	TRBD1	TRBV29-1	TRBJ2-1	TGCAGCTCTGAGGGTTGGGGACAGGGGGCCCGAGGGGCCCACTACAATGAGCAGTTCTTC	CSSEGWGQGARGAHYNEQFF
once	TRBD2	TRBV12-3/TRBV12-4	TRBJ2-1	TGTGCCAGCAGTCCTATAGCGGGAGGCTCTAGCTCCTACAATGAGCAGTTCTTC	CASSPIAGGSSSYNEQFF
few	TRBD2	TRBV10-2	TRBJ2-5	TGCGCCAGCTACGGCGGGAGCGGGGAGACCCAGTACTTC	CASYGGSGETQYF
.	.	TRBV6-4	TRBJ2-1	TGTGCCAGCAGTGACGGTGGGGGCTCCTACAATGAGCAGTTCTTC	CASSDGGGSYNEQFF
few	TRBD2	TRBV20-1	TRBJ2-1	TGCAGTGCTGGGAGGCCGGGACTAGCTGGCAATGAGCAGTTCTTC	CSAGRPGLAGNEQFF
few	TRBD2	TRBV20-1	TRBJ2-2	TGCAGTGCCGTATCCGGGAGGAGGGAGCTGTTTTTT	CSAVSGRRELFF
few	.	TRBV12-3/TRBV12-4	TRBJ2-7	TGTGCCACCACGCACGGCGGCACCTACGAGCAGTACTTC	CATTHGGTYEQYF
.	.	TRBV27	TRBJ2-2	TGTGCCAGCAGCGGTTGGGCCGGGGAGCTGTTTTTT	CASSGWAGELFF
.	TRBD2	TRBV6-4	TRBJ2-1	TGTGCCCTTCGGACTAGCGGGAGCTACGAGCAGTTCTTC	CALRTSGSYEQFF
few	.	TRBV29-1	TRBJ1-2	TGCAGCGCCTCCCCATCGGGCAACAACTATGGCTACACCTTC	CSASPSGNNYGYTF
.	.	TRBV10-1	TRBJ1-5	TGCGCCAGCAGTGAGTCTACAGTCCGCAATCAGCCCCAGCATTTT	CASSESTVRNQPQHF
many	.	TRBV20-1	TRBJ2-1	TGCAGTGCCCCTGGGTACAATGAGCAGTTCTTC	CSAPGYNEQFF
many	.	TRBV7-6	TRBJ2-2	TGTGCCAGCAGCTTAGGACTATCCGGGGAGCTGTTTTTT	CASSLGLSGELFF
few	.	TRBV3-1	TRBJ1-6	TGTGCCAGCAGCCCCGGACCCACGGGGAATTCACCCCTCCACTTT	CASSPGPTGNSPLHF
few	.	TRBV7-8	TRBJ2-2	TGTGCCAGCAGCTTGAGTTTCGGGGAGCTGTTTTTT	CASSLSFGELFF
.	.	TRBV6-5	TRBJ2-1	TGTGCCAGCAGCACAGCAATTGAGCAGTTCTTC	CASSTAIEQFF
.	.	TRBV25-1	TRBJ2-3	TGTGCCAGCAGTGAGTTATACAGAAGCACAGATACGCAGTATTTT	CASSELYRSTDTQYF
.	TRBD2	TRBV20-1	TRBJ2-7	TGCAGTGCTAGAAGCACTAGCGGGAGGTGGTACGAGCAGTACTTC	CSARSTSGRWYEQYF
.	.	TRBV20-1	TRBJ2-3	TGCAGTGCTACCATAGGAGGTGGGGCCCACTACTATAACACAGATACGCAGTATTTT	CSATIGGGAHYYNTDTQYF
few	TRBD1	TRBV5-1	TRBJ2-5	TGCGCCAGCAGCACACAGGGGGCAGAAGAGACCCAGTACTTC	CASSTQGAEETQYF
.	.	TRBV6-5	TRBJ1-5	TGTGCCAGCAGTTTACTGGACAATCAGCCCCAGCATTTT	CASSLLDNQPQHF
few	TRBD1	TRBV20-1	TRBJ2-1	TGCAGTGCCGCCCTTCCAGGGGGCGCCTACAATGAGCAGTTCTTC	CSAALPGGAYNEQFF
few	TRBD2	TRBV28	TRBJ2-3	TGTGCCAGCAGTTTAGGGACTAGCGGGAACTGGGATACGCAGTATTTT	CASSLGTSGNWDTQYF
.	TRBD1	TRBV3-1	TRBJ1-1	TGTGCCAGCGGGCCTAGGACGGGACAGCCGAACACTGAAGCTTTCTTT	CASGPRTGQPNTEAFF
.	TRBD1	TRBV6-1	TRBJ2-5	TGTGCCGCATCCCGGGACAGGGGAAGGGAGACCCAGTACTTC	CAASRDRGRETQYF
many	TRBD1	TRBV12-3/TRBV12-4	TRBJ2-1	TGTGCCAGCAGCCCTCCCCCGCTTGACAGGGGTGTTCAGTTCTTC	CASSPPPLDRGVQFF
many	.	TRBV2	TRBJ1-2	TGTGCCAGCAGTGAAGAGAGTACTAACTATGGCTACACCTTC	CASSEESTNYGYTF
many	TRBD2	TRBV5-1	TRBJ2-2	TGCGCCAGCAGCGAGCGGACTAGCGGCACCGGGGAGCTGTTTTTT	CASSERTSGTGELFF
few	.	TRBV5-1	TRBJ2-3	TGCGCCAGCAGCTTGGAGGGCAGGCCCACAGATACGCAGTATTTT	CASSLEGRPTDTQYF
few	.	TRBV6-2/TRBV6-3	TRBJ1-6	TGTGCCAGCAGTGATGGACTCCTTAATTCACCCCTCCACTTT	CASSDGLLNSPLHF
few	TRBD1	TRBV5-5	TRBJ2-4	TGTGCCAGCAGCCTTCGGGACAGGGGCAACGCCAAAAACATTCAGTACTTC	CASSLRDRGNAKNIQYF
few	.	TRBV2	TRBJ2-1	TGTGCCAGCAGGGCCGCTAAGTATCAGAATGAGCAGTTCTTC	CASRAAKYQNEQFF
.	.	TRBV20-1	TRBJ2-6	TGCAGTGCTATCGACGGCAGAGCGCACTCTGGGGCCAACGTCCTGACTTTC	CSAIDGRAHSGANVLTF
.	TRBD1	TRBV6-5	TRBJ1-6	TGTGCCAGCAGTTACGTAACGACAGGGGTCCCCCTCCACTTT	CASSYVTTGVPLHF
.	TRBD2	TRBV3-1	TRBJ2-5	TGTGCCAGCAGGATTAGCGGGAGCACCCGTGAGACCCAGTACTTC	CASRISGSTRETQYF
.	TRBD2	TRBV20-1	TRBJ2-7	TGCAGTGCAACCGGGACTAGCGGGCCCTACGAGCAGTACTTC	CSATGTSGPYEQYF
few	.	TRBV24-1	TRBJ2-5	TGTGCCACCAGTGATACACGGGACGTACAAGAGACCCAGTACTTC	CATSDTRDVQETQYF
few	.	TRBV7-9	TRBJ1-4	TGTGCCAGCAGCTTAGACGGAGGACCCGGACCTAATGAAAAACTGTTTTTT	CASSLDGGPGPNEKLFF
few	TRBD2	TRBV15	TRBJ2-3	TGTGCCACCAGCAGAGATCTAGCGGGGAACACAGATACGCAGTATTTT	CATSRDLAGNTDTQYF
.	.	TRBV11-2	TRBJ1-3	TGTGCCAGCAGCTTAATTGTAGGGGCGGCTGGAAACACCATATATTTT	CASSLIVGAAGNTIYF
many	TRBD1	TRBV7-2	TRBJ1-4	TGTGCCAGCAGCTACCAGGGGGCAACTAATGAAAAACTGTTTTTT	CASSYQGATNEKLFF
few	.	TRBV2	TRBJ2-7	TGTGCCAGCAGTGATAGTTGGGGGGTCGACGAGCAGTACTTC	CASSDSWGVDEQYF
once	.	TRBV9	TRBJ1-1	TGTGCCAGCGGCCGTCAGCCATCATTT	CASGRQPSF
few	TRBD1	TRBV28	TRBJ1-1	TGTGCCAGCAGTCACGGACAGGGTTTCGCTGAAGCTTTCTTT	CASSHGQGFAEAFF
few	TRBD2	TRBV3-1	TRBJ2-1	TGTGCCAGCAGCCAATCGGGACTAGCGGCCCACAATGAGCAGTTCTTC	CASSQSGLAAHNEQFF